The 10 T cell receptor beta chains listed next were all sequenced from one sample in a study of cytomegalovirus exposure and HLA in healthy donors. TCRdb's table, derived via immunoSEQ multiplex PCR, lists solely in-frame clones and lacks some. The sample has some 110,000 clones; approximately 85% are singletons. Sequenced material: PBMCs. These receptors were collected from a man in his late teens or twenties in good health and CMV-seronegative.

About this clone: The same CDR3 is also encoded by other DNA sequences in this sample. The chain joins TRBV7-9 to TRBJ1-3, with D unresolved. Germline lookup yields CDR1 SEHNR and CDR2 FQNEAQ (reference sequence). The CDR3 is 13 amino acids. V dropped 9 bases and J dropped 0 bases, with 9 bases sitting between them. The CDR3 spells CASDSSSGNTIYF. The CDR3 DNA sequence: TGTGCCAGTGACTCGAGCTCTGGAAACACCATATATTTT.

The gene calls are TRBV6-1 and TRBJ2-7, with D possibly TRBD2 on 7 matching bases. V was shortened by 2 bases and J by 0 bases, with 11 bases between the two germline ends. Germline CDR1 reads MNHNS; CDR2 reads SASEGT. CDR3 length equals 15 residues. The CDR3: CASSERGGGSYEQYF. The DNA for the CDR3 is TGTGCCAGCAGTGAAAGGGGAGGGGGCTCCTACGAGCAGTACTTC.

The chain couples TRBV19 to TRBJ1-2, with TRBD1 matching 10 bases. This CDR3 region has 14 residues. J gave up 3 bases and V 7 bases, and 5 bases lay outside the gene matches. Germline V CDR1 and CDR2: LNHDA, SQIVND (reference sequence). The CDR3 spells CASTPTGGDYGYTF. DNA of the CDR3: TGTGCCAGTACCCCGACAGGGGGCGACTATGGCTACACCTTC.

The chain recombines TRBV7-9 with TRBJ2-5, with TRBD2 matching 12 bases. The ends lost 5 bases at V and 2 bases at J; junction bases unmatched: 3. This CDR3 is built from 15 residues. Germline V gene sequence: CDR1 SEHNR, CDR2 FQNEAQ (reference sequence). In DNA form, the CDR3 reads TGTGCCAGCAGCCCGACTAGCGGGGGACAAGAGACCCAGTACTTC. Translation gives CASSPTSGGQETQYF. Looking up the rest from reference TRBV7-9 and TRBJ2-5 gives the full variable domain: DTGVSQNPRHKITKRGQNVTFRCDPISEHNRLYWYRQTLGQGPEFLTYFQNEAQLEKSRLLSDRFSAERPKGSFSTLEIQRTEQGDSAMYLCASSPTSGGQETQYFGPGTRLLVL.

The chain carries TRBV28 and TRBJ1-1; no definite D call. The CDR3 is 13 residues long. The V and J ends lost 5 bases and 4 bases respectively, with 11 bases between them. Germline CDR1 is MDHEN and CDR2 is SYDVKM. The CDR3 is CASSTGWSTEAFF. The CDR3 DNA is TGTGCCAGCAGTACTGGTTGGTCCACTGAAGCTTTCTTT.

The chain has TRBV11-3 and TRBJ2-3, with D perhaps TRBD2 (7 bases). The CDR3 is 15 amino acids. Germline V gives CDR1 SGHNT, CDR2 YENEEA. The ends were cut back, 5 bases at V and 5 bases at J, with 17 bases in the middle. In nucleotides, the CDR3 is TGTGCCAGCAGCCGCCGGGGGGCCGGTGGAGATACGCAGTATTTT. Protein: CASSRRGAGGDTQYF.

V usage is TRBV4-1 and J usage is TRBJ2-3; 8 positions match TRBD2. The CDR3 consists of 16 residues. Germline V CDR1 and CDR2: MGHRA, YSYEKL. With 4 bases clipped from V and 0 bases from J, the junction kept 6 bases outside the gene matches. Here the CDR3 reads CASSPTERGSTDTQYF. CDR3 sequence (DNA): TGCGCCAGCAGCCCGACTGAGCGGGGGAGCACAGATACGCAGTATTTT.

The chain combines TRBV9 with TRBJ2-7; D is possibly TRBD1 (6 bases). Germline assignment: CDR1 SGDLS and CDR2 YYNGEE. The CDR3 consists of 14 residues. The ends were cut back, 4 bases at V and 0 bases at J, with 11 bases in the middle. CDR3 bases: TGTGCCAGCAGCCCCCCCAGGGGCTCCTACGAGCAGTACTTC. The encoded protein is CASSPPRGSYEQYF. The full variable domain, completed using reference TRBV9 and TRBJ2-7, is DSGVTQTPKHLITATGQRVTLRCSPRSGDLSVYWYQQSLDQGLQFLIQYYNGEERAKGNILERFSAQQFPDLHSELNLSSLELGDSALYFCASSPPRGSYEQYFGPGTRLTVT.

The chain has TRBV4-2 and TRBJ2-6; TRBD2 might be the D (6 bases). Germline CDR1 reads LGHNA; CDR2 reads YNFKEQ. This CDR3 is built from 15 residues. Between the trimmed V and J ends, which lost 3 bases and 3 bases, there was a span of 9 bases. The CDR3 sequence: CASSQGGGGANVLTF. The DNA of the CDR3 is TGTGCCAGCAGCCAGGGGGGTGGTGGGGCCAACGTCCTGACTTTC.

J is TRBJ2-5 and V is TRBV21-1; TRBD1, as called in the table, went unchecked against the DNA. TRBV21-1 is a pseudogene segment. The CDR3 is 14 amino acids. The DNA for the CDR3 is TGTGCCAGCAGCAAAGGGGGCCCTTCTGAGACCCAGTACTTC. It yields the protein CASSKGGPSETQYF.